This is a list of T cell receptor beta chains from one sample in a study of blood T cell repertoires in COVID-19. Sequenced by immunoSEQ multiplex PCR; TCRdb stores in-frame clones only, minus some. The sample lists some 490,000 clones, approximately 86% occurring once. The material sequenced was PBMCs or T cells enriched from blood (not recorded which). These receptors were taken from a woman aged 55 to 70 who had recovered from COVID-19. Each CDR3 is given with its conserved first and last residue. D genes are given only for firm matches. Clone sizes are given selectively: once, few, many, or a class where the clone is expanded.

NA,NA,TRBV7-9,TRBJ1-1,TGTGCCAGCAGCTTAGGGGGGCCCACTGAAGCTTTCTTT,CASSLGGPTEAFF
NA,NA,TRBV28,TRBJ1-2,TGTGCCAGCAGTGCGGGTCCTACTAACTATGGCTACACCTTC,CASSAGPTNYGYTF
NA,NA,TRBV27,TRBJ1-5,TGTGCCAGCAGTCGGGGGGGCCCTCAGCCCCAGCATTTT,CASSRGGPQPQHF
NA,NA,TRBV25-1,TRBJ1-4,TGTGCCAGCAGTGCTTCGGGGGGAGGGAGTGAAAAACTGTTTTTT,CASSASGGGSEKLFF
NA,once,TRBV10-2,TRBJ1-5,TGCGCCAGTCTACAGGGATCCGGTAGCAATCAGCCCCAGCATTTT,CASLQGSGSNQPQHF
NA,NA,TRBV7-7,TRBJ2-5,TGTGCCAGCAGCTTAGTGAGAACGACAACAGAGACCCAGTACTTC,CASSLVRTTTETQYF
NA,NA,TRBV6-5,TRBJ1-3,TGTGCCAGCAGACAAACCTTCGTCAACACCATATATTTT,CASRQTFVNTIYF
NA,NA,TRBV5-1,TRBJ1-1,TGCGCCAGCAGCTTGGGTACAGGGCTAAACACTGAAGCTTTCTTT,CASSLGTGLNTEAFF
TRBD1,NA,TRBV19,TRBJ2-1,TGTGCCAGTAGTCGATCAGGGGGCGCGTCCAATGAGCAGTTCTTC,CASSRSGGASNEQFF
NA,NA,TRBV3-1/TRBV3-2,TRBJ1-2,TGTGCCAGCAGCCAAGCAGGGTCGAACTATGGCTACACCTTC,CASSQAGSNYGYTF
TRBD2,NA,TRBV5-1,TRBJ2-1,TGCGCCAGCAGCTGGGAGTCTAGCGGGGGGGCTTATGAGCAGTTCTTC,CASSWESSGGAYEQFF
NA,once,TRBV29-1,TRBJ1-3,TGCAGCGTTTCCACATGGTTCGGAAACACCATATATTTT,CSVSTWFGNTIYF
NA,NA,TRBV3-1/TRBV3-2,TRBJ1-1,TGTGCCAGCAGCCGTTTAGGAGGGGCGGACACTGAAGCTTTCTTT,CASSRLGGADTEAFF
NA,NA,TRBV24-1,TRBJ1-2,TGTGCCACCAGTGATCCAGGGTCCAACTATGGCTACACCTTC,CATSDPGSNYGYTF
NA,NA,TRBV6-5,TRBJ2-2,TGTGCCAGCATAACAAGATCCCCCGGGGAGCTGTTTTTT,CASITRSPGELFF
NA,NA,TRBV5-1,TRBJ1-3,TGCGCCAGCAGCGGCCCAGGGGAAACCCGGAACACCATATATTTT,CASSGPGETRNTIYF
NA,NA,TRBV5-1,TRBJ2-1,TGCGCCAGCCGTCCGGGAAACTCCTACAATGAGCAGTTCTTC,CASRPGNSYNEQFF
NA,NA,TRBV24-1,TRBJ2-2,TGTGCCTCGAGCGGGACACCATTCACCGGGGAGCTGTTTTTT,CASSGTPFTGELFF
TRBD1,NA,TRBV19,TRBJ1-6,TGTGCCAGTAGGGGACAGGGGGAGAGTTCACCCCTCCACTTT,CASRGQGESSPLHF
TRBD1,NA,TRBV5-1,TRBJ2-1,TGCGCCAGCACCGCGTTAGGACAGGGGCCTCTGTTGGGGAATGAGCAGTTCTTC,CASTALGQGPLLGNEQFF
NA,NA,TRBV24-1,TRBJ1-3,TGTGCCACCAGTGATCCAGGCTCCTCTGGAAACACCATATATTTT,CATSDPGSSGNTIYF
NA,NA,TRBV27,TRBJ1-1,TGTGCCAGCTACAGGGCGGCTGAAGCTTTCTTT,CASYRAAEAFF
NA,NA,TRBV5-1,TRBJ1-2,TGCGCCAGCAGCTTACAGCTAAACTATGGCTACACCTTC,CASSLQLNYGYTF
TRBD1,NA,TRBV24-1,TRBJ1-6,TGTGCCACCAGTCTGACAGGGGGCGATAATTCACCCCTCCACTTT,CATSLTGGDNSPLHF
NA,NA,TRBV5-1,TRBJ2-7,TGCGCCAGCAGCTTGACTGGTCTCGAGCAGTACTTC,CASSLTGLEQYF
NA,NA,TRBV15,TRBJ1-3,TGTGCCACCAGCAATCGTTACACCATATATTTT,CATSNRYTIYF
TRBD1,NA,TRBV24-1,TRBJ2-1,TGTGCCACCAGTGAATTGGCAGGGGGCCGGGAGCAGTTCTTC,CATSELAGGREQFF
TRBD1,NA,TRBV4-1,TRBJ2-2,TGCGCCAGCAGCCAGCCCAGGACAGGGGGAGGGGGGGAGCTGTTTTTT,CASSQPRTGGGGELFF
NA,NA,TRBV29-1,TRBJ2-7,TGCAGCGTTGAATTACAGGTAGGGGGCGAGCAGTACTTC,CSVELQVGGEQYF
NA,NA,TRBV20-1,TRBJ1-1,TGCAGTGCTGAGTTGTGGACTGAAGCTTTCTTT,CSAELWTEAFF
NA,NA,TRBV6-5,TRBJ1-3,TGTGCCAGCACCGGACAGCCCTCTGGAAACACCATATATTTT,CASTGQPSGNTIYF
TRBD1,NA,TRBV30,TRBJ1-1,TGTGCCTGGAGTGTGACAGGGACCATGAACACTGAAGCTTTCTTT,CAWSVTGTMNTEAFF
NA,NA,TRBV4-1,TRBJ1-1,TGCGCCAGCAGCCGGGTGGGGGGTGATGAAGCTTTCTTT,CASSRVGGDEAFF
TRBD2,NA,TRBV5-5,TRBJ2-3,TGTGCCAGCAGCTTGCCTAGCGGGGGTGCAGATACGCAGTATTTT,CASSLPSGGADTQYF
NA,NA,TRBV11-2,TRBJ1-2,TGTGCCAGCAGCTTGGAGGGCTATGGCTACACCTTC,CASSLEGYGYTF
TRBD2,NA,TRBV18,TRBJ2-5,TGTGCCAGCTCACCCGGACTAGCGGGACCTCAAGAGACCCAGTACTTC,CASSPGLAGPQETQYF
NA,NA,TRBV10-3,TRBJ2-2,TGTGCCATCAGAGAATCCGGACTACTGGGGTCCGGGGAGCTGTTTTTT,CAIRESGLLGSGELFF
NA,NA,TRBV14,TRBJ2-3,TGTGCCAGCAGCCAAGGAAGCGGACTTTACACAGATACGCAGTATTTT,CASSQGSGLYTDTQYF
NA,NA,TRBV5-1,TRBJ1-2,TGCGCCAGCAGCGTGAATGGCGGCAACTATGGCTACACCTTC,CASSVNGGNYGYTF
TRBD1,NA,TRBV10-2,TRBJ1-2,TGCGCCAGCAGTGAGGGGGACAGAGACTATGGCTACACCTTC,CASSEGDRDYGYTF
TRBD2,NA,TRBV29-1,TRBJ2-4,TGCAGCGTCCAACTAGCGGGGGGTATTGGCAAAAACATTCAGTACTTC,CSVQLAGGIGKNIQYF
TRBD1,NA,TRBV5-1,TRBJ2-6,TGCGCCAGCAGCTTCTCAGGGGGTCTGGGGGCCAACGTCCTGACTTTC,CASSFSGGLGANVLTF
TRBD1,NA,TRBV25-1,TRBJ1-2,TGTGCCAGCAGTGACCTCAGGGGGTATGGCTACACCTTC,CASSDLRGYGYTF
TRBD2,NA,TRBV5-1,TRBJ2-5,TGCGCCAGCACTGGACTAGCGGGGGGTGGAGAGACCCAGTACTTC,CASTGLAGGGETQYF
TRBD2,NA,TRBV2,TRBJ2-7,TGTGCCAGCAGTGCAAATATCTTTAGCGGGGCTGCTGTCTACGAGCAGTACTTC,CASSANIFSGAAVYEQYF
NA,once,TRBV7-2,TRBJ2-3,TGTGCCAGCAGCTTGGACAGAGGGACGCAGTATTTT,CASSLDRGTQYF